A single sample is the source of the 27 T cell receptor beta chains below, sequenced in a study of blood T cells in healthy people across ages. It was with a sample-barcoded 5' primer and a J-beta primer mix that a second PCR of roughly 6 to 11 cycles was run. MiXCR, applied by TCRdb to the 5' RACE reads, yields one record per CDR3 protein. The data contain 1.5 million to 2 million distinct CDR3 sequences, roughly a third of them singletons. The sample taken for sequencing was blood. These receptors all stem from a woman aged 25 to 39 in good health.

The CDR3 loop is CASSLGLAGMRETQYF. In nucleotides, the CDR3 is TGTGCCAGCAGTTTGGGGCTAGCGGGGATGAGGGAGACCCAGTACTTC. The chain combines TRBV12-3 or TRBV12-4 with TRBJ2-5, with 9 nucleotides matching TRBD2. The CDR3 has 16 amino acids. Germline trimming cut 3 bases from V and 5 bases from J; bases unmatched to any gene: 10.

This clonotype was picked up a small number of times. The chain uses TRBV29-1 and TRBJ1-1; D is possibly TRBD1 (5 bases). This CDR3 has 15 amino acids. In germline, CDR1 is SQVTM, CDR2 ANQGSEA. The V end was cut by 6 bases, the J end by 6 bases, with 23 bases between. CDR3 coding DNA: TGCAGCGTCTACGTTTCGGGACGTAATTGGCCTGAAGCTTTCTTT. It translates to CSVYVSGRNWPEAFF.

The CDR3: CASSPRKDEQFF. The CDR3, as DNA: TGTGCCAGCAGCCCCAGAAAGGATGAGCAGTTCTTC. The chain couples TRBV11-2 to TRBJ2-1; D gene ambiguous. Germline loops: CDR1 SGHAT, CDR2 FQNNGV. The CDR3 is made up of 12 amino acids. V was cut by 5 bases and J by 8 bases, with 10 bases left in between.

CDR3 sequence reads: CASSLDPSGETQYF. In DNA form, the CDR3 reads TGTGCCAGCAGCTTGGACCCTAGCGGAGAGACCCAGTACTTC. The chain links TRBV5-6 to TRBJ2-5, with TRBD2 identical over 7 bases. The CDR3 totals 14 residues. Trimming at V came to 0 bases and at J to 4 bases, leaving 3 bases not matched to a gene. From germline, CDR1 is SGHDT and CDR2 YYEEEE.

This clonotype was detected only a few times. The rearrangement joins TRBV20-1 to TRBJ1-1; no firm D call. The CDR3 loop spans 14 amino acids. Germline V CDR1 and CDR2: DFQATT, SNEGSKA (reference sequence). Trimming left V 1 base short and J 3 bases short, with 12 bases between. CDR3 region: CSARVSAFDTEAFF. The CDR3 DNA follows: TGCAGTGCTAGAGTGTCCGCTTTTGACACTGAAGCTTTCTTT.

The rearrangement links TRBV9 to TRBJ2-3, with D possibly being TRBD2 (5 bases). V lost 0 bases and J lost 4, with 18 bases in between. Germline lookup yields CDR1 SGDLS and CDR2 YYNGEE. The CDR3 totals 17 residues. CDR3 protein: CASSVEWAPGIADTQYF. CDR3 in DNA: TGTGCCAGCAGCGTAGAATGGGCCCCGGGAATCGCAGATACGCAGTATTTT.

This clonotype was detected only a few times. The V and J genes are TRBV7-7 and TRBJ2-2, with 12 bases matching TRBD1. The CDR3 sequence is 16 residues long. J lost 3 bases, V lost 4 bases, and 3 bases had no gene match. The germline gives CDR1 SSHAT, CDR2 FNYEAQ (reference sequence). The CDR3: CASSSGQGADTGELFF. CDR3 DNA: TGTGCCAGCAGCTCGGGACAGGGGGCTGACACCGGGGAGCTGTTTTTT.

The V and J genes are TRBV5-1 and TRBJ1-4, with D possibly being TRBD1 (5 bases). The germline gives CDR1 SGHRS, CDR2 YFSETQ. This CDR3 contains 15 residues. V shed 5 bases and J shed 8 bases, with 19 bases lying between them. The CDR3 DNA is TGCGCCAGCAGAGCGGATTCCTTAGAGGGGGAAAAACTGTTTTTT. Translating it yields CASRADSLEGEKLFF.

J is TRBJ2-5 and V is TRBV28; D not resolved. The CDR3 is 14 amino acids. Trimming took off 1 base at V and 3 bases at J, with 9 bases between the two ends. Germline assignment: CDR1 MDHEN and CDR2 SYDVKM. CDR3 region: CASSLSLEEETQYF. As DNA, the CDR3 is TGTGCCAGCAGTTTATCCCTAGAGGAAGAGACCCAGTACTTC.

This chain joins TRBV27 and TRBJ2-1; 11 nucleotides agree with TRBD2. Germline loops: CDR1 MNHEY, CDR2 SMNVEV (reference sequence). V shed 8 bases and J 1 base; nucleotides not matched to a gene: 7. CDR3 length equals 16 residues. The CDR3 here is CASGDGTSGSYNEQFF. The CDR3 DNA reads as TGTGCCAGCGGAGACGGGACTAGCGGATCCTACAATGAGCAGTTCTTC.

This clonotype was observed a few times. The genes are TRBV12-3 or TRBV12-4 and TRBJ2-7; a possible D gene is TRBD2 (5 bases). The CDR3 is 16 residues long. Trimming took off 3 bases at V and 6 bases at J, with 21 bases between the two ends. CDR3 DNA sequence: TGTGCCAGCAGTTTCGGCATACAGAGCCGCCGGGGCGAGCAGTACTTC. Its protein product is CASSFGIQSRRGEQYF.

In regard to this clonotype: A junction boundary mismatches the germline segment, possibly from a read error. CDR3 in amino acids: CACSLRGNNYGYTF. Written as DNA, the CDR3 is TGTGCCTGCAGTTTAAGGGGCAACAACTATGGCTACACCTTC. This rearrangement joins TRBV12-3 or TRBV12-4 to TRBJ1-2; D perhaps matches TRBD1 (5 bases). This CDR3 contains 14 residues.

The rearrangement uses TRBV20-1 and TRBJ2-7, with 10 bases aligning to TRBD1. Germline-derived CDR1 and CDR2 are DFQATT and SNEGSKA (reference sequence). CDR3 length: 14 residues. Here the CDR3 reads CSFEAGTGDYEQYF. The CDR3 DNA sequence: TGCAGCTTCGAAGCCGGGACAGGGGATTACGAGCAGTACTTC.

The chain couples TRBV6-2 or TRBV6-3 to TRBJ2-1; 10 bases align to TRBD2. V lost 7 bases to trimming and J lost 6 bases; unmatched junction nucleotides: 9. The CDR3 length is 15 residues. The germline CDR1 and CDR2 sequences are MNHEY and SVGEGT. The CDR3, as DNA: TGTGCCAGCAAACGGAGCGGGAGGGCAGGCAATGAGCAGTTCTTC. Protein sequence: CASKRSGRAGNEQFF.

This clonotype was found a few times. The chain carries TRBV5-1 and TRBJ2-7, with 8 bases aligning to TRBD2. The length of the CDR3 is 15 residues. CDR1 and CDR2 (germline): SGHRS, YFSETQ. Germline trimming cut 0 bases from V and 1 base from J; bases unmatched to any gene: 3. CDR3 sequence reads: CASSLASSGSYEQYF. CDR3 sequence (DNA): TGCGCCAGCAGCTTGGCGTCTAGCGGGTCCTACGAGCAGTACTTC.

This clonotype was detected a few times. The chain uses TRBV6-6 and TRBJ2-5, with D perhaps TRBD1 or TRBD2 (6 bases each). The CDR3 has 14 amino acids. Germline V lookup: CDR1 MNHNY, CDR2 SVGAGI (reference sequence). With 8 bases removed from V and 4 bases from J, the gap between germline ends came to 17 bases. DNA of the CDR3: TGTGCCAGCCACCAGAAGGGGGGCCGAGAGACCCAGTACTTC. It is translated as CASHQKGGRETQYF.

V usage is TRBV7-9 and J usage is TRBJ1-2; a weak D match, TRBD1 (5 bases). This CDR3 comprises 15 residues. V lost 2 bases and J 7 bases, leaving 17 bases between the germline ends. Germline CDR1 reads SEHNR; CDR2 reads FQNEAQ (reference sequence). The chain's CDR3 is CASSLPSPGRTGYTF. CDR3 nucleotides: TGTGCCAGCAGCTTACCTAGCCCGGGACGTACTGGCTACACCTTC. The full variable domain, with the rest looked up from reference TRBV7-9 and TRBJ1-2, is DTGVSQNPRHKITKRGQNVTFRCDPISEHNRLYWYRQTLGQGPEFLTYFQNEAQLEKSRLLSDRFSAERPKGSFSTLEIQRTEQGDSAMYLCASSLPSPGRTGYTFGSGTRLTVV.

CDR3 in DNA: TGTGCCAGCAGCTTAGGACAGGGGATCAGCAGATCAGATACGCAGTATTTT. Residues: CASSLGQGISRSDTQYF. V gene TRBV7-9 combines with J gene TRBJ2-3; 8 nucleotides agree with TRBD1. J was trimmed by 4 bases and V by 1 base; bases with no gene match: 10. The germline V gene has CDR1 SEHNR and CDR2 FQNEAQ (reference sequence). This CDR3 comprises 17 residues. The whole variable domain, filled in from reference TRBV7-9 and TRBJ2-3, reads DTGVSQNPRHKITKRGQNVTFRCDPISEHNRLYWYRQTLGQGPEFLTYFQNEAQLEKSRLLSDRFSAERPKGSFSTLEIQRTEQGDSAMYLCASSLGQGISRSDTQYFGPGTRLTVL.

This clonotype appeared a few times. The rearrangement links TRBV5-5 to TRBJ2-3; a weak D match, TRBD1 (5 bases). Germline lookup yields CDR1 SGHKS and CDR2 YYEKEE (reference sequence). Trimming removed 7 bases at V and 1 base at J, with 16 bases between. The CDR3 is made up of 15 amino acids. CDR3 in DNA: TGTGCCAGCTCTAGGGGTGTGGCTCGCACAGATACGCAGTATTTT. Translation: CASSRGVARTDTQYF.

The rearrangement joins TRBV6-6 to TRBJ2-5, with D possibly matching TRBD1 (5 bases). Trimming took off 10 bases at V and 0 bases at J, with 12 bases between the two ends. The length of the CDR3 is 13 residues. Germline V gene sequence: CDR1 MNHNY, CDR2 SVGAGI (reference sequence). The CDR3 region has the DNA TGTGCCACCAGAGGCAGGGACCAAGAGACCCAGTACTTC. It translates to CATRGRDQETQYF.

This clonotype was seen once. The chain links TRBV27 to TRBJ2-7; 12 positions match TRBD2. V shed 3 bases and J 2 bases; nucleotides not matched to a gene: 8. The CDR3 extends over 17 amino acids. The V gene's germline CDR1 is MNHEY and CDR2 SMNVEV (reference sequence). The CDR3 reads CASSFLAGGPSPYEQYF. The CDR3 bases are TGTGCCAGCAGTTTCCTAGCGGGGGGGCCTTCCCCCTACGAGCAGTACTTC.

The chain joins TRBV20-1 to TRBJ2-1; 8 bases align to TRBD2. Germline lookup yields CDR1 DFQATT and CDR2 SNEGSKA (reference sequence). V lost 4 bases and J lost 0; bases outside the gene matches: 17. The CDR3 extends over 19 amino acids. The DNA of the CDR3 is TGCAGTGCTAAATTGTCGGGGGGGCGGACACTTAGCTCCTACAATGAGCAGTTCTTC. This encodes CSAKLSGGRTLSSYNEQFF.

The gene calls are TRBV20-1 and TRBJ1-2, with TRBD1 as a possible D gene (5 bases). The CDR3 is 14 residues long. Germline V CDR1 and CDR2: DFQATT, SNEGSKA (reference sequence). V was trimmed by 4 bases and J by 0 bases, leaving 12 bases between them. The DNA for the CDR3 is TGCAGTGCTAAGACAGAAACAGCTAACTATGGCTACACCTTC. The encoded protein is CSAKTETANYGYTF.

Of note for this clonotype: One end of the junction fails to match germline, which may point to a read error. CDR3 protein: CVISELTGTTVNEQFF. CDR3 nucleotides: TGTGTCATCAGTGAATTAACAGGGACTACCGTCAATGAGCAGTTCTTC. The chain employs TRBV10-3 and TRBJ2-1; TRBD2 might be the D (7 bases). Germline V gives CDR1 ENHRY, CDR2 SYGVKD. The CDR3 sequence is 16 residues long.

This clonotype was observed a few times. CDR3 in DNA: TGTGCCACGGGACTAGCGGGTCCAGATACGCAGTATTTT. The encoded protein is CATGLAGPDTQYF. The rearrangement links TRBV27 to TRBJ2-3, with 12 positions matching TRBD2. V lost 10 bases, J lost 4 bases, and 3 bases stayed unmatched. CDR1 and CDR2 (germline): MNHEY, SMNVEV (reference sequence). The CDR3 extends over 13 amino acids.

This clonotype was seen many times. Compared with germline, one end of the junction differs, possibly owing to a read error. V and J are TRBV7-2 and TRBJ2-1; tentative D call: TRBD2 (7 bases). The germline gives CDR1 SGHTA, CDR2 FQGNSA. This CDR3 is 15 amino acids long. CDR3 bases: TGCGCCAGCAGCCTCGGTCGGGGGGCGTACAATGAGCAGTTCTTC. It specifies CASSLGRGAYNEQFF.

Comment on this clonotype: In this CDR3 the conserved last residue, phenylalanine or tryptophan, is missing, so a read error is likely. The J gene is TRBJ2-7, the V gene TRBV4-1; 9 bases agree with TRBD2. The CDR3 spans 17 residues. The ends lost 5 bases at V and 3 bases at J; junction bases unmatched: 14. In germline, CDR1 is MGHRA, CDR2 YSYEKL. CDR3 sequence (DNA): TGCGCCAGCAGCTCTCAAACATCCGGGACTAGCAACTACGAGCAGTACTTA. This encodes CASSSQTSGTSNYEQYL.